Here is one T cell receptor (beta chain) with its context. This sample was taken from a study of blood T cell repertoires in COVID-19. In the authors' workflow: Reference gene primer amplification in the assay estimated nucleated cell counts. The repertoire was sequenced with immunoSEQ multiplex PCR; TCRdb's copy has only in-frame clones and lacks some. V, J and clone size are those of that table, while D and trimming were read from the DNA. Altogether 290,000 or so clones are present, 87% being singletons, with the ten largest covering about 2.3%. V gave up 0 bases and J gave up 6 bases; unmatched junction bases: 7. Germline loops: CDR1 LNHDA, CDR2 SQIVND (reference sequence). The CDR3 runs to 16 residues.

The TCR comes from a man between 18 and 35 years old with active or convalescent COVID-19. The sequencing input was peripheral blood. This rearrangement joins TRBV19 to TRBJ1-5; 8 nucleotides match TRBD1. The DNA of the CDR3 is TGTGCCAGTAGTATAGATTCCGTACAGGGGGGTCAGCCCCAGCATTTT. The encoded protein is CASSIDSVQGGQPQHF.